These 9 T cell receptor beta chains were all obtained from the same sample, sequenced in a study of neurological immune-mediated disorders. The time point denotes: longitudinal time-point 3. TCRdb processed the 5' RACE reads anew with MiXCR; each CDR3 protein has one entry. The sample contains 84,000 or so distinct CDR3 sequences, 4.3% of which appear only once. The specimen was PBMCs. The receptors were gathered from a woman between 55 and 75 years old with multiple sclerosis.

Ten or more counts support this clonotype. The rearrangement uses TRBV7-9 and TRBJ2-2, with 12 nucleotides matching TRBD1. With V trimmed by 10 bases and J by 9 bases, 18 bases remained unmatched. The CDR3 has 17 residues. Germline CDR1 is SEHNR and CDR2 is FQNEAQ (reference sequence). CDR3 residues: CATHLPIPGTGGRELFF. The CDR3 DNA reads as TGTGCCACCCACCTACCCATTCCAGGGACAGGGGGCCGGGAGCTGTTTTTT.

This clonotype was seen ten or more times. The chain carries TRBV20-1 and TRBJ2-2; 10 bases map to TRBD1. The length of the CDR3 is 14 residues. The V gene's germline CDR1 is DFQATT and CDR2 SNEGSKA (reference sequence). Trimming at V came to 1 base and at J to 7 bases, leaving 3 bases not matched to a gene. The CDR3 region is CSARGQGAVGELFF. CDR3 DNA: TGCAGTGCTAGAGGACAGGGGGCGGTCGGGGAGCTGTTTTTT.

This clonotype was seen many times. The CDR3 DNA follows: TGCGCCAGCAGCTTGGACAGGGTTCACACTGAAGCTTTCTTT. It yields the protein CASSLDRVHTEAFF. The chain is built from TRBV5-1 and TRBJ1-1, with D maybe TRBD1 (6 bases). The germline V gene has CDR1 SGHRS and CDR2 YFSETQ. Trimming cost V 0 bases and J 3 bases, with 9 bases left between them. The CDR3 loop spans 14 amino acids.

At least ten counts were recorded for this clonotype. The chain links TRBV6-1 to TRBJ1-1; D remains unclear. V dropped 6 bases and J dropped 4 bases, with 6 bases sitting between them. Germline lookup yields CDR1 MNHNS and CDR2 SASEGT. This CDR3 spans 11 amino acids. The CDR3 here is CASRVGTEAFF. The CDR3 bases are TGTGCCAGCAGGGTAGGCACTGAAGCTTTCTTT.

The chain uses TRBV30 and TRBJ1-5; TRBD1 matches 8 bases. The junction had 3 bases not matched to a gene; V was cut back by 5 bases and J by 0 bases. Germline CDR1 reads GTSNPN; CDR2 reads SVGIG (reference sequence). The CDR3 runs 14 residues. The CDR3 region is CAWGQGVSNQPQHF. CDR3 DNA: TGTGCCTGGGGACAGGGAGTTAGCAATCAGCCCCAGCATTTT.

The chain recombines TRBV19 with TRBJ2-3; no reliable D call. The CDR3 consists of 11 residues. CDR1 LNHDA and CDR2 SQIVND come from the germline V gene (reference sequence). V was shortened by 4 bases and J by 6 bases, with 5 bases between the two germline ends. In nucleotides, the CDR3 is TGTGCCAGTAGTAAGGTGGATACGCAGTATTTT. Its translation: CASSKVDTQYF.

This clonotype was detected many times. The V and J genes are TRBV28 and TRBJ2-1; 9 bases are shared with TRBD2. Germline V gives CDR1 MDHEN, CDR2 SYDVKM. J lost 8 bases, V lost 2 bases, and 4 bases had no gene match. This CDR3 region has 14 residues. Written as DNA, the CDR3 is TGTGCCAGCAGTTTAGCGGGGGGGCTTGATGAGCAGTTCTTC. Translated, it gives CASSLAGGLDEQFF.

At least ten counts were recorded for this clonotype. This chain uses TRBV6-5 with TRBJ1-2, with 7 bases fitting TRBD1. Germline values: CDR1 MNHEY, CDR2 SVGAGI. Trimming cost V 6 bases and J 5 bases; bases outside gene matches: 3. There are 12 residues in the CDR3. Here the CDR3 DNA reads TGTGCCAGCAGATGGGGACAGTATGGCTACACCTTC. Residues: CASRWGQYGYTF.

There are many counts of this clonotype. The chain is built from TRBV20-1 and TRBJ1-2, with 12 bases aligning to TRBD1. CDR1 and CDR2 from the germline V gene are DFQATT and SNEGSKA (reference sequence). V shed 2 bases and J 5 bases; nucleotides not matched to a gene: 6. The length of the CDR3 is 15 residues. The CDR3: CSARRDRGPGYGYTF. The DNA of the CDR3 is TGCAGTGCTAGAAGGGACAGGGGGCCTGGGTATGGCTACACCTTC.